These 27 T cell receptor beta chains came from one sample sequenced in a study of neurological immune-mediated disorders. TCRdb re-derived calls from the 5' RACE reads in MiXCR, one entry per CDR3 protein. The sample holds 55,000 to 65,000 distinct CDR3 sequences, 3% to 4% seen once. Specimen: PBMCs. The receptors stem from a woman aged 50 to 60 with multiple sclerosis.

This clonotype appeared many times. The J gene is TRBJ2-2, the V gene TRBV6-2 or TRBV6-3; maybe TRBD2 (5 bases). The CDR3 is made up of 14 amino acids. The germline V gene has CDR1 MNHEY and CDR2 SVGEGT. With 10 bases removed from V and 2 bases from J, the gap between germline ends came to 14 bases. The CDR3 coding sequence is TGTGCCACCGCTCTAACTAGAAACACCGGGGAGCTGTTTTTT. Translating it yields CATALTRNTGELFF.

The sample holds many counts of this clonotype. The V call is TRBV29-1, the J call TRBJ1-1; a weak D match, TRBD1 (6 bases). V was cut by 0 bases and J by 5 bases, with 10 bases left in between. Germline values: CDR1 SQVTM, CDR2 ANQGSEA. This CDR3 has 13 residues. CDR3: CSVEDQGLTEAFF. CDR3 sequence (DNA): TGCAGCGTTGAAGATCAGGGGTTGACTGAAGCTTTCTTT.

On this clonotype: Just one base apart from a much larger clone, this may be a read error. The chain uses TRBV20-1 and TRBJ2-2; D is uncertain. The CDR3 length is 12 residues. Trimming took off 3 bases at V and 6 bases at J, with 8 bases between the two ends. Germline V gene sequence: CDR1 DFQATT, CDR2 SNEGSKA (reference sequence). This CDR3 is CSASERAGELFF. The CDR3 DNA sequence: TGCAGTGCTAGCGAAAGGGCCGGGGAGCTGTTTTTT.

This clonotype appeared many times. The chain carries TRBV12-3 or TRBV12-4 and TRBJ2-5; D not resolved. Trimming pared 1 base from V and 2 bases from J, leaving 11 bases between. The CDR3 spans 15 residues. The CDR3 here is CASSLGALTQETQYF. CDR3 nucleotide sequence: TGTGCCAGCAGTTTAGGAGCGCTAACGCAAGAGACCCAGTACTTC.

As DNA, the CDR3 is TGTGCCAGCAGCCCAAAATACAACTCCTACGAGCAGTACTTC. It specifies CASSPKYNSYEQYF. The genes are TRBV16 and TRBJ2-7, with no clear D. The germline CDR1 and CDR2 sequences are KGHSY and FQNENV. V dropped 4 bases and J dropped 0 bases, with 10 bases sitting between them. The CDR3 runs 14 residues.

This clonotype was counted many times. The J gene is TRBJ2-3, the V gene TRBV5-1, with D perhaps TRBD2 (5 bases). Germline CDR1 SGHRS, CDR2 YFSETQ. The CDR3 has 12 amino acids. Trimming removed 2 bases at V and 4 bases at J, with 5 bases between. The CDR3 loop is CASSLLADTQYF. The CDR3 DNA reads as TGCGCCAGCAGCTTACTAGCAGATACGCAGTATTTT. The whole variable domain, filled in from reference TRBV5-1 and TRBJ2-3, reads KAGVTQTPRYLIKTRGQQVTLSCSPISGHRSVSWYQQTPGQGLQFLFEYFSETQRNKGNFPGRFSGRQFSNSRSEMNVSTLELGDSALYLCASSLLADTQYFGPGTRLTVL.

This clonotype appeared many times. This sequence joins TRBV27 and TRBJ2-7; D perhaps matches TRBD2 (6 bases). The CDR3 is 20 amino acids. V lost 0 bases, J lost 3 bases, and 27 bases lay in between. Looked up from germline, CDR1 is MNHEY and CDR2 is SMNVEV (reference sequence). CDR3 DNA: TGTGCCAGCAGTTTATCGGGAGGCCCCCTCCGTATGGACCCTCGCTACGAGCAGTACTTC. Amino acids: CASSLSGGPLRMDPRYEQYF.

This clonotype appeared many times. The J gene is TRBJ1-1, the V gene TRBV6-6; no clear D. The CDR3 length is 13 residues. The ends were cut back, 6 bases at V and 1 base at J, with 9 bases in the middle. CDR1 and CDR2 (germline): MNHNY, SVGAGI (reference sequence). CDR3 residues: CASRGSGNTEAFF. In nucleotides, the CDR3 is TGTGCCAGCAGAGGGAGTGGGAACACTGAAGCTTTCTTT.

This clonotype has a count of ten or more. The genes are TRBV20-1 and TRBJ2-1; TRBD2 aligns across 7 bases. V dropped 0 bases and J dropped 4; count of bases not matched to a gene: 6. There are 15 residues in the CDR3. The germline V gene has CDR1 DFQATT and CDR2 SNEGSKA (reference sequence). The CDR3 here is CSARDGGLGYNEQFF. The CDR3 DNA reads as TGCAGTGCTAGAGATGGAGGACTAGGTTACAATGAGCAGTTCTTC.

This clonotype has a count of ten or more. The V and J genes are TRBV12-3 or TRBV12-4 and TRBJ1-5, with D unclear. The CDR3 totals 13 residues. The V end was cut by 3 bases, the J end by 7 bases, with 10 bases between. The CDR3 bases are TGTGCCAGCAGTTTGTGGGAGAACCAGCCCCAGCATTTT. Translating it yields CASSLWENQPQHF.

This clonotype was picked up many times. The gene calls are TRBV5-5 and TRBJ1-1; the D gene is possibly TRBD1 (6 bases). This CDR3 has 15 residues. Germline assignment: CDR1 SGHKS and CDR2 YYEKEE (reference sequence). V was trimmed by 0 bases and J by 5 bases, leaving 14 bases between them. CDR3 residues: CASSLGWRGTTEAFF. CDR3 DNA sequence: TGTGCCAGCAGCTTGGGGTGGAGGGGGACGACTGAAGCTTTCTTT.

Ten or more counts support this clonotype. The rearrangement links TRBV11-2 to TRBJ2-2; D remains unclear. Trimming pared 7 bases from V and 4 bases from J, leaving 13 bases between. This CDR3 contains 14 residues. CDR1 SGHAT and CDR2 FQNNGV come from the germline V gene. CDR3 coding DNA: TGTGCCAGCACAAGGACGGTTTTCACCGGGGAGCTGTTTTTT. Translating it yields CASTRTVFTGELFF.

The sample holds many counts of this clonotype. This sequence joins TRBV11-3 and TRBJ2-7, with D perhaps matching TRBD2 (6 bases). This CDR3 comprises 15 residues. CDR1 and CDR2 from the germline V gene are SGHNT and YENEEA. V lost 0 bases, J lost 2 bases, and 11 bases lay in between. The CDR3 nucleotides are TGTGCCAGCAGCTTAGAGTCGGGGGACCCCTACGAGCAGTACTTC. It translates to CASSLESGDPYEQYF.

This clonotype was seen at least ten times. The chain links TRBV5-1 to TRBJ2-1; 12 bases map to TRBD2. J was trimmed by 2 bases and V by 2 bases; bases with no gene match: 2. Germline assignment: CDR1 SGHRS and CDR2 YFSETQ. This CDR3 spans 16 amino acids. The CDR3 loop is CASSLTSGRTYNEQFF. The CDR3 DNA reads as TGCGCCAGCAGCTTAACTAGCGGGAGGACCTACAATGAGCAGTTCTTC. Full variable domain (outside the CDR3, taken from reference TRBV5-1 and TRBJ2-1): KAGVTQTPRYLIKTRGQQVTLSCSPISGHRSVSWYQQTPGQGLQFLFEYFSETQRNKGNFPGRFSGRQFSNSRSEMNVSTLELGDSALYLCASSLTSGRTYNEQFFGPGTRLTVL.

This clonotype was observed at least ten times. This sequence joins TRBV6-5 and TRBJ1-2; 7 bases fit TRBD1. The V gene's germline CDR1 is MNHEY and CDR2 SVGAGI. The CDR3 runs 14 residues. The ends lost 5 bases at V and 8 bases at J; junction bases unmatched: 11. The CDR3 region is CASSRAGTEWGYTF. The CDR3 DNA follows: TGTGCCAGCAGTCGCGCCGGGACAGAATGGGGCTACACCTTC.

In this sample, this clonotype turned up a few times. The CDR3 bases are TGTGCCAGCAGCTTATCGTTTAGAGGGCGCGAGCAGTACTTC. Amino acids: CASSLSFRGREQYF. The chain links TRBV11-3 to TRBJ2-7; weak D call: TRBD2 (5 bases). With 2 bases removed from V and 6 bases from J, the gap between germline ends came to 14 bases. The CDR3 is made up of 14 amino acids. Germline CDR1 and CDR2: SGHNT and YENEEA.

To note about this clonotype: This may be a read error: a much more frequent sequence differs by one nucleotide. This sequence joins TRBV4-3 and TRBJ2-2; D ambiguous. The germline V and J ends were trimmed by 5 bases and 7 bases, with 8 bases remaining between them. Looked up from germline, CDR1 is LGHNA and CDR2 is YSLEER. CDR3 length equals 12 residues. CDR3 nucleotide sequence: TGCGCCAGCAGCAAAGTTAACGGGGAGCTGTTTTTT. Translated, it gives CASSKVNGELFF.

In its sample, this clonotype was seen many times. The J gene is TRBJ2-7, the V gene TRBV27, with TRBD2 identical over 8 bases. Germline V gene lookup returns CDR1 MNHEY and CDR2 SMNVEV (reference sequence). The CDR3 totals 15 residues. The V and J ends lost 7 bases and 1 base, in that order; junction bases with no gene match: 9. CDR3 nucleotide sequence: TGTGCCAGCACCTTAGGGGCGGGAGGTTCCTACGAGCAGTACTTC. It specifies CASTLGAGGSYEQYF.

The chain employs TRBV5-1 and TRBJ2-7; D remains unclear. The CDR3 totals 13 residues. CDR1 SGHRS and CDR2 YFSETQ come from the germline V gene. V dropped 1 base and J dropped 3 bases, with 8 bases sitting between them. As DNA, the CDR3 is TGCGCCAGCAGCTTGAGAAAGGGCTACGAGCAGTACTTC. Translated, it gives CASSLRKGYEQYF.

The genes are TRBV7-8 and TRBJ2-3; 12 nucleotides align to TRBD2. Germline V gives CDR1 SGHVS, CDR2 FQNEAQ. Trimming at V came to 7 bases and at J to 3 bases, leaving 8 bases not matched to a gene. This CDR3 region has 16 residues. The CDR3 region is CASTRLAGDRTDTQYF. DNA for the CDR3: TGTGCCAGCACTAGACTAGCGGGAGACAGGACAGATACGCAGTATTTT. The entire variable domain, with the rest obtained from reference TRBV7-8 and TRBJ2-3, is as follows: GAGVSQSPRYKVAKRGQDVALRCDPISGHVSLFWYQQALGQGPEFLTYFQNEAQLDKSGLPSDRFFAERPEGSVSTLKIQRTQQEDSAVYLCASTRLAGDRTDTQYFGPGTRLTVL.

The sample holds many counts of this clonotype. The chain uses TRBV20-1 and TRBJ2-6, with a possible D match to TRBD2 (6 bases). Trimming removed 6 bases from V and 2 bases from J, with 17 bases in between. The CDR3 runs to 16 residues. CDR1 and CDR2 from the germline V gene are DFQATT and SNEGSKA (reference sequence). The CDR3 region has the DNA TGCAGTGCCAACCCAGCGGGTTCTGCTGGGGCCAACGTCCTGACTTTC. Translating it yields CSANPAGSAGANVLTF.

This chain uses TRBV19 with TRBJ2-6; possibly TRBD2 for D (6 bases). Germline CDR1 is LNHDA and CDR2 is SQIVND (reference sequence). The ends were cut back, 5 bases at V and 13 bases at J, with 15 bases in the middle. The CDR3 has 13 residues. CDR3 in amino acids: CASSSGLGGVLTF. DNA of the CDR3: TGTGCCAGTAGTTCGGGACTCGGCGGGGTCCTGACTTTC. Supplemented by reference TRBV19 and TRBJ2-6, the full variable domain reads DGGITQSPKYLFRKEGQNVTLSCEQNLNHDAMYWYRQDPGQGLRLIYYSQIVNDFQKGDIAEGYSVSREKKESFPLTVTSAQKNPTAFYLCASSSGLGGVLTFGAGSRLTVL.

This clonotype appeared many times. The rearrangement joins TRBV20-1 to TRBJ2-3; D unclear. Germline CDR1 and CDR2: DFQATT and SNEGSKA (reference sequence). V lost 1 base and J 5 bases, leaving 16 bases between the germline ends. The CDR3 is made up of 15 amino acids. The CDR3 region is CSARGVAAWIDTQYF. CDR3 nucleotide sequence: TGCAGTGCTAGAGGAGTGGCGGCCTGGATAGATACGCAGTATTTT.

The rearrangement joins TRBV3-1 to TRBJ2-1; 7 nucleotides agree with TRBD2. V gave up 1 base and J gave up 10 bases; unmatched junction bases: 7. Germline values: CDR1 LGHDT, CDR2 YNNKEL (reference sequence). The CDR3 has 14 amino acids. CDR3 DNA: TGTGCCAGCAGCCAAGGGGGAGGGTCCAACGAGCAGTTCTTC. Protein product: CASSQGGGSNEQFF.

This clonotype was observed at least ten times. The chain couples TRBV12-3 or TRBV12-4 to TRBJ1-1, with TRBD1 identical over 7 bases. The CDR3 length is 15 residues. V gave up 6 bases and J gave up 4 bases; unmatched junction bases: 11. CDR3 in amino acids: CASSFQGVVFTEAFF. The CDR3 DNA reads TGTGCCAGCAGCTTCCAGGGGGTAGTTTTCACTGAAGCTTTCTTT.

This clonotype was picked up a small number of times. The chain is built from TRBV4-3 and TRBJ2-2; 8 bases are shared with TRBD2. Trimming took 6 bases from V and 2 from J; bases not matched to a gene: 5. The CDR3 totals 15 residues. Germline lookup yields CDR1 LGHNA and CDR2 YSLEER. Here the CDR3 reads CASSPGRANTGELFF. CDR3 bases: TGCGCCAGCAGTCCCGGGAGGGCCAACACCGGGGAGCTGTTTTTT.

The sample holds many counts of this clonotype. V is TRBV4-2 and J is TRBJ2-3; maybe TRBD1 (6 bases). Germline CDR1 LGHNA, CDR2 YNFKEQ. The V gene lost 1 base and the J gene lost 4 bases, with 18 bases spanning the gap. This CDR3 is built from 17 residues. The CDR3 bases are TGTGCCAGCAGCCAAGTGGGCGCAGGGGCTGGCGCAGATACGCAGTATTTT. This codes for CASSQVGAGAGADTQYF.